Following are 22 T cell receptor beta chains from one sample sequenced in a study of glioma-infiltrating T cells after dendritic cell vaccination. Time point of the sample: after dendritic cell vaccination, including at tumor progression/relapse. Data came from immunoSEQ multiplex PCR; TCRdb stores just in-frame clones and leaves some out. The sample holds roughly 100,000 clones, 85% to 90% seen once. The material was blood, obtained after dendritic cell vaccination. All receptors derive from a human donor with glioblastoma.

V gene TRBV19 combines with J gene TRBJ1-5; TRBD1 agrees at 8 bases. V lost 5 bases to trimming and J lost 3 bases; unmatched junction nucleotides: 3. The CDR3 contains 14 residues. CDR1 and CDR2 (germline): LNHDA, SQIVND (reference sequence). The CDR3 DNA sequence: TGTGCCAGTAGTGTGACAGGGGACAATCAGCCCCAGCATTTT. Protein: CASSVTGDNQPQHF.

This chain links TRBV7-8 with TRBJ1-6; D uncertain. V was trimmed by 4 bases and J by 7 bases, leaving 20 bases between them. Per germline, CDR1 SGHVS and CDR2 FQNEAQ. The CDR3 is made up of 17 amino acids. The CDR3 DNA reads as TGTGCCAGCAGCTGGGGAGTTAGTGCTGGGAGGAATTCACCCCTCCACTTT. It encodes CASSWGVSAGRNSPLHF. The full variable domain, rest sourced from reference TRBV7-8 and TRBJ1-6, is GAGVSQSPRYKVAKRGQDVALRCDPISGHVSLFWYQQALGQGPEFLTYFQNEAQLDKSGLPSDRFFAERPEGSVSTLKIQRTQQEDSAVYLCASSWGVSAGRNSPLHFGNGTRLTVT.

V usage is TRBV18 and J usage is TRBJ2-5, with D possibly being TRBD1 (6 bases). The CDR3 contains 17 residues. Trimming stripped 6 bases from V and 3 bases from J, with 23 bases between. Germline values: CDR1 KGHSH, CDR2 LQKENI. Here the CDR3 reads CASSPPSGNKGEETQYF. The DNA for the CDR3 is TGTGCCAGCTCTCCCCCCTCGGGCAACAAGGGGGAAGAGACCCAGTACTTC.

This chain uses TRBV10-1 with TRBJ2-2; D possibly corresponds to TRBD1 (5 bases). The germline gives CDR1 WNHNN, CDR2 SYGVQD (reference sequence). The CDR3 loop spans 14 amino acids. V dropped 8 bases and J dropped 0 bases, with 10 bases sitting between them. CDR3 in amino acids: CASRQYSNTGELFF. In nucleotides, the CDR3 is TGCGCCAGCCGACAGTATTCGAACACCGGGGAGCTGTTTTTT.

This chain connects TRBV11-3 to TRBJ2-3, with D perhaps matching TRBD1 (5 bases). The CDR3 spans 16 residues. V was shortened by 6 bases and J by 0 bases, with 16 bases between the two germline ends. Looked up from germline, CDR1 is SGHNT and CDR2 is YENEEA. The CDR3 DNA reads as TGTGCCAGCAGTTTAAGGGGTTCCGGGAGCACAGATACGCAGTATTTT. Its protein is CASSLRGSGSTDTQYF. The whole variable domain, remainder taken from reference TRBV11-3 and TRBJ2-3, is EAGVVQSPRYKIIEKKQPVAFWCNPISGHNTLYWYLQNLGQGPELLIRYENEEAVDDSQLPKDRFSAERLKGVDSTLKIQPAELGDSAVYLCASSLRGSGSTDTQYFGPGTRLTVL.

The sample holds one count of this clone. V gene TRBV10-3 combines with J gene TRBJ1-1; 7 positions agree with TRBD1. The ends lost 6 bases at V and 7 bases at J; junction bases unmatched: 5. CDR3 size: 12 residues. Germline CDR1 is ENHRY and CDR2 is SYGVKD. The DNA of the CDR3 is TGTGCCATCAGCTGGGACAGCAATGAAGCTTTCTTT. Protein: CAISWDSNEAFF.

The chain carries TRBV10-1 and TRBJ2-4, with TRBD2 identical over 8 bases. The CDR3 loop spans 16 amino acids. After removal of 4 bases from V and 0 bases from J, the junction contained 5 bases not matched to a gene. Germline loops: CDR1 WNHNN, CDR2 SYGVQD (reference sequence). This chain's CDR3 is CASSVYSGIAKNIQYF. CDR3 nucleotides: TGCGCCAGCAGTGTCTATAGCGGGATAGCCAAAAACATTCAGTACTTC.

The chain employs TRBV7-8 and TRBJ2-5, with TRBD2 matching 14 bases. The CDR3 runs 17 residues. The germline gives CDR1 SGHVS, CDR2 FQNEAQ. V dropped 3 bases and J dropped 7; count of bases not matched to a gene: 10. CDR3 DNA sequence: TGTGCCAGCAGCTTCCTCCCGACTAGCGGGGGGGCGGGGACCCAGTACTTC. This encodes CASSFLPTSGGAGTQYF.

The chain is built from TRBV19 and TRBJ2-7; 7 bases match TRBD2. The CDR3 runs to 14 residues. V was clipped by 9 bases and J by 3 bases; unmatched bases: 11. Germline V CDR1 and CDR2: LNHDA, SQIVND (reference sequence). For the CDR3, the DNA is TGTGCCAGACGGACCGGGACTACCGACTACGAGCAGTACTTC. This encodes CARRTGTTDYEQYF.

In this sample, this clone turned up a few times. The V and J genes are TRBV6-5 and TRBJ1-5; 7 bases map to TRBD1. This CDR3 spans 14 amino acids. V shed 6 bases, J shed 5 bases, and the junction held 7 bases outside the gene matches. Germline CDR1 reads MNHEY; CDR2 reads SVGAGI. CDR3 residues: CASSTNRGDQPQHF. The CDR3 nucleotides are TGTGCCAGCAGCACCAACAGGGGAGATCAGCCCCAGCATTTT.

The chain recombines TRBV4-1 with TRBJ1-1, with 7 positions matching TRBD1. The CDR3 runs to 16 residues. Unmatched junction bases numbered 11, after V lost 2 bases and J lost 5 bases. Germline lookup yields CDR1 MGHRA and CDR2 YSYEKL. CDR3 sequence (DNA): TGCGCCAGCAGCCAACCGGCAGCAGGGGGATATACTGAAGCTTTCTTT. Translation gives CASSQPAAGGYTEAFF.

The chain couples TRBV27 to TRBJ2-1, with 7 positions matching TRBD1. Trimming took 2 bases from V and 5 from J; bases not matched to a gene: 3. Per the germline V gene, CDR1 is MNHEY and CDR2 is SMNVEV (reference sequence). The CDR3 spans 14 residues. The chain's CDR3 is CASSLGDSDNEQFF. The CDR3, as DNA: TGTGCCAGCAGTTTAGGGGACAGTGACAATGAGCAGTTCTTC.

This chain links TRBV6-1 with TRBJ2-3; 9 positions agree with TRBD2. Germline values: CDR1 MNHNS, CDR2 SASEGT. V shed 4 bases and J 3 bases; nucleotides not matched to a gene: 11. The CDR3 sequence is 17 residues long. CDR3 sequence reads: CASSVEAGGGGTDTQYF. CDR3 nucleotides: TGTGCCAGCAGTGTGGAAGCGGGAGGCGGTGGGACAGATACGCAGTATTTT.

CDR3 DNA: TGTGCCAGCAGCCAATCACGGGGAGGGATAGAGACCCAGTACTTC. Translation: CASSQSRGGIETQYF. This rearrangement joins TRBV14 to TRBJ2-5, with TRBD2 matching over 7 bases. Germline trimming cut 2 bases from V and 4 bases from J; bases unmatched to any gene: 7. The CDR3 runs 15 residues. Germline assignment: CDR1 SGHDN and CDR2 FVKESK.

The gene calls are TRBV18 and TRBJ1-1, with D uncertain. Germline V lookup: CDR1 KGHSH, CDR2 LQKENI. V dropped 4 bases and J dropped 1 base, with 10 bases sitting between them. The CDR3 extends over 14 amino acids. This chain's CDR3 is CASSQTEGNTEAFF. CDR3 DNA sequence: TGTGCCAGCTCACAAACCGAGGGGAACACTGAAGCTTTCTTT.

Details on this clone: A junction end diverges from the germline sequence, so it may reflect a read error. The sample has other DNA sequences that encode this CDR3 too. The rearrangement uses TRBV30 and TRBJ1-6; TRBD1 is a possible D gene (5 bases). The length of the CDR3 is 15 residues. Germline CDR1 is GTSNPN and CDR2 is SVGIG (reference sequence). Here the CDR3 DNA reads TGTGCCTGGACACGAGAACCCAGGGAAAATTCCCCCCTCCACTTT. As protein: CAWTREPRENSPLHF. The entire variable domain, with the rest obtained from reference TRBV30 and TRBJ1-6, is as follows: SQTIHQWPATLVQPVGSPLSLECTVEGTSNPNLYWYRQAAGRGLQLLFYSVGIGQISSEVPQNLSASRPQDRQFILSSKKLLLSDSGFYLCAWTREPRENSPLHFGNGTRLTVT.

This clone was detected once. A junction end diverges from the germline sequence, so it may reflect a read error. The chain employs TRBV6-5 and TRBJ1-1, with D possibly TRBD1 on 5 matching bases. The V gene's germline CDR1 is MNHEY and CDR2 SVGAGI. This CDR3 spans 12 amino acids. Written as DNA, the CDR3 is TGTGCCAGCAGTTACTCGGCGGGGGGTATCCTCTTT. It translates to CASSYSAGGILF.

CDR3 sequence reads: CASTPGGTETQYF. CDR3 sequence (DNA): TGTGCCAGCACGCCGGGGGGCACAGAGACCCAGTACTTC. The chain has TRBV2 and TRBJ2-5; tentatively, D is TRBD2 (7 bases). Trimming stripped 7 bases from V and 4 bases from J, with 13 bases between. Germline V gives CDR1 SNHLY, CDR2 FYNNEI. The CDR3 length is 13 residues.

This CDR3 is CASQADSGETQYF. DNA of the CDR3: TGTGCCTCACAGGCGGACAGTGGAGAGACCCAGTACTTC. The chain joins TRBV10-3 to TRBJ2-5; D might be TRBD1 (6 bases). V was clipped by 11 bases and J by 4 bases, with 17 bases between them. Germline V gene sequence: CDR1 ENHRY, CDR2 SYGVKD. CDR3 length: 13 residues.

This rearrangement joins TRBV5-1 to TRBJ1-1; no clear D gene. Per germline, CDR1 SGHRS and CDR2 YFSETQ. Trimming took off 0 bases at V and 1 base at J, with 10 bases between the two ends. This CDR3 contains 15 residues. The DNA for the CDR3 is TGCGCCAGCAGCTTGGAAGGGAGTAGGAACACTGAAGCTTTCTTT. It is translated as CASSLEGSRNTEAFF.

The rearrangement uses TRBV7-6 and TRBJ1-1, with 7 nucleotides matching TRBD1. The CDR3 spans 13 residues. V was pared by 6 bases and J by 3 bases, with 4 bases of the junction left unmatched. Germline CDR1 and CDR2: SGHVS and FNYEAQ. In DNA form, the CDR3 reads TGTGCCAGCAGGGACAGGTGGGACACTGAAGCTTTCTTT. Its translation: CASRDRWDTEAFF.

This clone was observed a handful of times. The V and J genes are TRBV25-1 and TRBJ2-5; 8 nucleotides agree with TRBD2. CDR1 MGHDK and CDR2 SYGVNS come from the germline V gene. This CDR3 spans 14 amino acids. Losses at the gene ends were 7 bases for V and 6 bases for J; bases not matched to a gene: 10. This CDR3 reads CASNSGGLMKTQYF. The CDR3 coding sequence is TGTGCCAGCAACTCGGGGGGGCTGATGAAGACCCAGTACTTC. Full variable domain (missing parts from reference TRBV25-1 and TRBJ2-5): EADIYQTPRYLVIGTGKKITLECSQTMGHDKMYWYQQDPGMELHLIHYSYGVNSTEKGDLSSESTVSRIRTEHFPLTLESARPSHTSQYLCASNSGGLMKTQYFGPGTRLLVL.